The 28 T cell receptor beta chains below all came from one sample that was sequenced in a study of response to subunit inactivated influenza vaccine. MiXCR was run by TCRdb on the RT-PCR reads, yielding one entry per CDR3 protein. The repertoire holds 700,000 to 900,000 distinct CDR3 sequences, with 21% as singletons. Material: PBMCs from blood, obtained more than 4 days after vaccination. The receptors originated from a man between 45 and 60 years old who received an inactivated influenza vaccine.

This sequence joins TRBV12-3 or TRBV12-4 and TRBJ1-5; no reliable D call. V shed 6 bases and J shed 5 bases, with 11 bases lying between them. CDR3 length equals 13 residues. CDR3 sequence (DNA): TGTGCCAGCAGGGAGACGACCCATCAGCCCCAGCATTTT. It is translated as CASRETTHQPQHF.

This clonotype was detected a few times. The genes are TRBV7-8 and TRBJ1-5; D not resolved. CDR1 is SGHVS, CDR2 FQNEAQ, per germline. Trimming left V 5 bases short and J 3 bases short, with 20 bases between. This CDR3 has 17 amino acids. In DNA form, the CDR3 reads TGTGCCAGCAGCCCCGCTCCGGGGAACATATACAATCAGCCCCAGCATTTT. Its translation is CASSPAPGNIYNQPQHF. Using reference TRBV7-8 and TRBJ1-5 for the parts outside the CDR3, the full variable domain is GAGVSQSPRYKVAKRGQDVALRCDPISGHVSLFWYQQALGQGPEFLTYFQNEAQLDKSGLPSDRFFAERPEGSVSTLKIQRTQQEDSAVYLCASSPAPGNIYNQPQHFGDGTRLSIL.

This rearrangement joins TRBV9 to TRBJ2-7; D might be TRBD1 or TRBD2, each matching 5 bases. The germline V and J ends were trimmed by 4 bases and 3 bases, with 17 bases remaining between them. CDR3 size: 15 residues. Looked up from germline, CDR1 is SGDLS and CDR2 is YYNGEE. CDR3 sequence reads: CASSPPGTDVYEQYF. The CDR3 bases are TGTGCCAGCAGCCCGCCCGGGACCGACGTCTACGAGCAGTACTTC.

This chain uses TRBV15 with TRBJ2-7; 8 positions match TRBD2. Per the germline V gene, CDR1 is LNHNV and CDR2 is YYDKDF (reference sequence). V trimming: 3 bases; J trimming: 1 base; junction bases outside the gene matches: 5. This CDR3 contains 15 residues. The CDR3 region has the DNA TGTGCCACCAGCAGCGGGAGGGGGGATTCCTACGAGCAGTACTTC. Its translation: CATSSGRGDSYEQYF.

The chain is built from TRBV7-9 and TRBJ2-2; D perhaps matches TRBD1 (6 bases). The CDR3 contains 16 residues. Trimming took 1 base from V and 3 from J, leaving 12 bases between them. CDR1 and CDR2 from the germline V gene are SEHNR and FQNEAQ (reference sequence). The CDR3 region is CASSLGQEIYTGELFF. The CDR3 bases are TGTGCCAGCAGCTTAGGACAGGAGATTTACACCGGGGAGCTGTTTTTT.

This clonotype showed up just a few times. This chain links TRBV19 with TRBJ2-1; 7 nucleotides agree with TRBD1. The germline CDR1 and CDR2 sequences are LNHDA and SQIVND (reference sequence). The ends lost 5 bases at V and 2 bases at J; junction bases unmatched: 3. The CDR3 consists of 14 residues. The CDR3 sequence: CASSWQGAYNEQFF. CDR3 DNA: TGTGCCAGTAGTTGGCAGGGGGCCTACAATGAGCAGTTCTTC. Based on the CDR3 plus reference TRBV19 and TRBJ2-1, the full variable domain is DGGITQSPKYLFRKEGQNVTLSCEQNLNHDAMYWYRQDPGQGLRLIYYSQIVNDFQKGDIAEGYSVSREKKESFPLTVTSAQKNPTAFYLCASSWQGAYNEQFFGPGTRLTVL.

This clonotype was observed a few times. The chain joins TRBV7-2 to TRBJ2-7, with 12 bases aligning to TRBD2. J lost 6 bases, V lost 9 bases, and 6 bases had no gene match. The germline CDR1 and CDR2 sequences are SGHTA and FQGNSA. This CDR3 comprises 13 residues. CDR3 sequence (DNA): TGTGCCAGTGCGGGACTAGCGGGCGTCGAGCAGTACTTC. Translated, it gives CASAGLAGVEQYF.

The chain has TRBV9 and TRBJ2-2, with 8 bases fitting TRBD2. The CDR3 is made up of 15 amino acids. The V gene end was trimmed by 0 bases and the J gene end by 5 bases; junction bases not matched to a gene: 3. From germline, CDR1 is SGDLS and CDR2 YYNGEE. CDR3 sequence reads: CASSVAGGPTGELFF. The CDR3 DNA is TGTGCCAGCAGCGTAGCGGGAGGGCCTACCGGGGAGCTGTTTTTT.

The chain has TRBV5-1 and TRBJ1-1; D not certain. The CDR3 covers 14 residues. Trimming took off 3 bases at V and 3 bases at J, with 12 bases between the two ends. Germline V gives CDR1 SGHRS, CDR2 YFSETQ. The CDR3 DNA is TGCGCCAGCAGCTCCCAAGGAAGGGACACTGAAGCTTTCTTT. The encoded protein is CASSSQGRDTEAFF. Full variable domain (remainder filled in from reference TRBV5-1 and TRBJ1-1): KAGVTQTPRYLIKTRGQQVTLSCSPISGHRSVSWYQQTPGQGLQFLFEYFSETQRNKGNFPGRFSGRQFSNSRSEMNVSTLELGDSALYLCASSSQGRDTEAFFGQGTRLTVV.

CDR3 coding DNA: TGCAGTGCTAGAGATCCATCGATCGGAAGAAACTACGAGCAGTACTTC. Translated: CSARDPSIGRNYEQYF. This chain links TRBV20-1 with TRBJ2-7; D unclear. This CDR3 has 16 amino acids. CDR1 and CDR2 (germline): DFQATT, SNEGSKA (reference sequence). The germline V and J ends were trimmed by 0 bases and 3 bases, with 18 bases remaining between them.

This clonotype was counted between two and nine times. CDR3 protein: CAISVGLADQETQYF. DNA for the CDR3: TGTGCCATCAGTGTTGGACTAGCGGACCAAGAGACCCAGTACTTC. The V gene is TRBV10-3, the J gene TRBJ2-5; 10 bases line up with TRBD2. CDR1 is ENHRY and CDR2 is SYGVKD in the germline V gene. CDR3 length equals 15 residues. The V gene end was trimmed by 4 bases and the J gene end by 0 bases; junction bases not matched to a gene: 2.

The chain links TRBV5-1 to TRBJ1-4, with D perhaps TRBD1 (6 bases). Trimming pared 4 bases from V and 8 bases from J, leaving 15 bases between. From germline, CDR1 is SGHRS and CDR2 YFSETQ. The CDR3 is 14 residues long. CDR3 DNA sequence: TGCGCCAGCAGCCAGGAGGGGGGGAGCGAAAAACTGTTTTTT. Protein sequence: CASSQEGGSEKLFF. Using reference TRBV5-1 and TRBJ1-4 for the parts outside the CDR3, the full variable domain is KAGVTQTPRYLIKTRGQQVTLSCSPISGHRSVSWYQQTPGQGLQFLFEYFSETQRNKGNFPGRFSGRQFSNSRSEMNVSTLELGDSALYLCASSQEGGSEKLFFGSGTQLSVL.

A note on this clonotype: One end of the junction varies from germline; a read error may be responsible. DNA of the CDR3: TGTGCCATCGCTGGCGCTACACAAGGGACCCAGTACTTC. This codes for CAIAGATQGTQYF. The chain joins TRBV10-3 to TRBJ2-5; no reliable D call. Germline V lookup: CDR1 ENHRY, CDR2 SYGVKD. The CDR3 consists of 13 residues.

J is TRBJ2-3 and V is TRBV29-1; 11 bases are a match to TRBD2. Germline V gene sequence: CDR1 SQVTM, CDR2 ANQGSEA. The V gene end was trimmed by 6 bases and the J gene end by 5 bases; junction bases not matched to a gene: 7. The CDR3 covers 14 residues. CDR3 region: CSVEGLAVGDTQYF. CDR3 DNA sequence: TGCAGCGTAGAGGGACTAGCGGTGGGAGATACGCAGTATTTT.

The chain couples TRBV28 to TRBJ2-1; 8 nucleotides line up with TRBD2. Germline values: CDR1 MDHEN, CDR2 SYDVKM. V shed 5 bases, J shed 4 bases, and the junction held 10 bases outside the gene matches. This CDR3 is built from 16 residues. CDR3 loop: CASSTAGGAAYNEQFF. CDR3 nucleotides: TGTGCCAGCAGTACAGCCGGGGGGGCTGCATACAATGAGCAGTTCTTC.

The chain links TRBV6-1 to TRBJ2-3; D is undetermined. V was cut by 8 bases and J by 2 bases, with 11 bases left in between. The CDR3 has 13 residues. The germline V gene encodes CDR1 MNHNS and CDR2 SASEGT. CDR3 sequence: CASCGYLTDTQYF. CDR3 DNA sequence: TGTGCCAGCTGTGGGTACCTCACAGATACGCAGTATTTT.

The chain uses TRBV7-7 and TRBJ2-5, with no clear D. The germline V gene has CDR1 SSHAT and CDR2 FNYEAQ (reference sequence). V dropped 5 bases and J dropped 5 bases, with 12 bases sitting between them. The CDR3 consists of 13 residues. CDR3 residues: CASSPPDGETQYF. DNA for the CDR3: TGTGCCAGCAGCCCACCTGATGGGGAGACCCAGTACTTC.

This clonotype was observed a few times. CDR3 DNA sequence: TGTGCCAGCAGTCGACTTTACACAGATACGCAGTATTTT. It translates to CASSRLYTDTQYF. V gene TRBV12-3 or TRBV12-4 combines with J gene TRBJ2-3; D uncertain. The CDR3 totals 13 residues. V lost 5 bases and J 2 bases, leaving 8 bases between the germline ends.

The gene calls are TRBV20-1 and TRBJ1-2; TRBD1 matches at 8 bases. Trimming removed 0 bases from V and 5 bases from J; junction bases left unmatched: 8. The germline CDR1 and CDR2 sequences are DFQATT and SNEGSKA (reference sequence). CDR3 length equals 15 residues. CDR3 nucleotide sequence: TGCAGTGCTAGAGATATATCAGGGGGCGGGTATGGCTACACCTTC. Translating gives CSARDISGGGYGYTF.

In this sample, this clonotype turned up a few times. The genes are TRBV11-2 and TRBJ2-4; no clear D gene. Per germline, CDR1 SGHAT and CDR2 FQNNGV. The CDR3 has 13 residues. Trimming took 5 bases from V and 6 from J, leaving 11 bases between them. DNA of the CDR3: TGTGCCAGCAGCACCGATCGCTTAAACATTCAGTACTTC. It is translated as CASSTDRLNIQYF.

The table lists this clonotype with a few counts. The chain employs TRBV20-1 and TRBJ2-3, with 7 nucleotides matching TRBD2. In germline, CDR1 is DFQATT, CDR2 SNEGSKA (reference sequence). The CDR3 sequence is 14 residues long. J was trimmed by 5 bases and V by 3 bases; bases with no gene match: 8. The CDR3 DNA follows: TGCAGTGCTAGTGGCGGGAGCGTGTTAGATACGCAGTATTTT. Its protein is CSASGGSVLDTQYF.

The CDR3 protein is CASSYNGQGASYEQYF. CDR3 sequence (DNA): TGTGCCAGCAGTTATAATGGACAGGGGGCCTCCTACGAGCAGTACTTC. The V call is TRBV6-2 or TRBV6-3, the J call TRBJ2-7; TRBD1 aligns across 11 bases. V was pared by 3 bases and J by 0 bases, with 4 bases of the junction left unmatched. The CDR3 consists of 16 residues. Germline values: CDR1 MNHEY, CDR2 SVGEGT.

In its sample, this clonotype was seen many times. The chain combines TRBV20-1 with TRBJ2-1, with 7 bases aligning to TRBD2. This CDR3 region has 11 residues. The V gene end was trimmed by 5 bases and the J gene end by 10 bases; junction bases not matched to a gene: 5. Germline V CDR1 and CDR2: DFQATT, SNEGSKA (reference sequence). The CDR3 region is CSAPSRGEQFF. DNA of the CDR3: TGCAGTGCTCCGTCGCGGGGGGAGCAGTTCTTC.

About this clonotype: One end of the junction varies from germline; a read error may be responsible. This sequence joins TRBV5-1 and TRBJ2-1; 11 bases line up with TRBD2. Germline-derived CDR1 and CDR2 are SGHRS and YFSETQ. The CDR3 spans 14 residues. CDR3 DNA sequence: TGCGCCAGCAGCCCAACATTAGCGGGGGGGCTAAAGGTCTTC. It specifies CASSPTLAGGLKVF.

This clonotype was seen a handful of times. This chain joins TRBV7-2 and TRBJ2-7; 14 bases align to TRBD2. V lost 0 bases, J lost 5 bases, and 6 bases stayed unmatched. CDR1 SGHTA and CDR2 FQGNSA come from the germline V gene. The CDR3 consists of 17 residues. In nucleotides, the CDR3 is TGTGCCAGCAGCTTAGCAGGGACTAGCGGGAGTCCCGACGAGCAGTACTTC. Translated, it gives CASSLAGTSGSPDEQYF.

This clonotype appeared once. One end of the junction is discordant with germline, which a read error may explain. J is TRBJ2-7 and V is TRBV3-1; 7 bases map to TRBD1. Germline loops: CDR1 LGHDT, CDR2 YNNKEL (reference sequence). The CDR3 spans 15 residues. This chain's CDR3 is CACSQQPGQIYEQYF. The CDR3 DNA reads TGTGCCTGCAGCCAGCAACCGGGACAGATTTACGAGCAGTACTTC.

This clonotype turned up a few times. This chain connects TRBV29-1 to TRBJ2-7; D is possibly TRBD2 (6 bases). Germline-derived CDR1 and CDR2 are SQVTM and ANQGSEA. The CDR3 covers 13 residues. The V and J ends lost 7 bases and 0 bases respectively, with 13 bases between them. This CDR3 is CSGRDRYSYEQYF. The DNA of the CDR3 is TGCAGCGGGCGGGACCGCTACTCCTACGAGCAGTACTTC.

This chain joins TRBV12-3 or TRBV12-4 and TRBJ2-2, with 9 nucleotides matching TRBD2. V was clipped by 6 bases and J by 0 bases; unmatched bases: 8. The CDR3 loop spans 17 amino acids. The CDR3 region has the DNA TGTGCCAGCAGCTACTTAGCGGGGGCCGCGAACACCGGGGAGCTGTTTTTT. This translates into CASSYLAGAANTGELFF.